One and the same sample provided the 27 T cell receptor beta chains below, sequenced in a study of cytomegalovirus exposure and HLA in healthy donors. Primers for the PCR totalled 60 Vbeta and 13 Jbeta. Assay used: immunoSEQ multiplex PCR; TCRdb lists only in-frame clones, some missing. Recorded for this sample: roughly 73,000 clones. Sequenced sample: PBMCs. The origin of the receptors is a female donor in good health and CMV-seropositive.

This rearrangement joins TRBV5-1 to TRBJ2-3; the D gene is possibly TRBD2 (5 bases). CDR1 is SGHRS, CDR2 YFSETQ, per germline. V was pared by 1 base and J by 5 bases, with 11 bases between. This CDR3 contains 14 residues. The CDR3 reads CASSLYLGGDTQYF. CDR3 bases: TGCGCCAGCAGCTTGTACCTCGGAGGAGATACGCAGTATTTT.

This chain joins TRBV28 and TRBJ1-3; D remains ambiguous. V was clipped by 1 base and J by 4 bases, with 5 bases between them. The CDR3 extends over 13 amino acids. Germline loops: CDR1 MDHEN, CDR2 SYDVKM. Written as DNA, the CDR3 is TGTGCCAGCAGTTTATCATTCGGAAACACCATATATTTT. Its protein is CASSLSFGNTIYF. The whole variable domain, remainder taken from reference TRBV28 and TRBJ1-3, is DVKVTQSSRYLVKRTGEKVFLECVQDMDHENMFWYRQDPGLGLRLIYFSYDVKMKEKGDIPEGYSVSREKKERFSLILESASTNQTSMYLCASSLSFGNTIYFGEGSWLTVV.

The J gene is TRBJ1-1, the V gene TRBV19, with unresolved D. Germline V lookup: CDR1 LNHDA, CDR2 SQIVND (reference sequence). The CDR3 has 11 residues. Trimming shortened V by 7 bases and J by 5 bases, and 8 bases separated the two germline ends. CDR3 in amino acids: CASIWRTEAFF. CDR3 nucleotide sequence: TGTGCCAGTATTTGGCGGACTGAAGCTTTCTTT.

The chain uses TRBV2 and TRBJ2-5; D gene unclear. The CDR3 spans 13 residues. From germline, CDR1 is SNHLY and CDR2 FYNNEI. V lost 5 bases and J lost 5, with 12 bases in between. The CDR3 protein is CASSREARETQYF. In DNA form, the CDR3 reads TGTGCCAGCAGTCGCGAAGCTCGGGAGACCCAGTACTTC.

The chain combines TRBV11-3 with TRBJ1-1; D is unclear. Trimming left V 6 bases short and J 7 bases short, with 15 bases between. There are 13 residues in the CDR3. Germline loops: CDR1 SGHNT, CDR2 YENEEA. CDR3 in DNA: TGTGCCAGCAGTAATAACGCAGGCGTTGAAGCTTTCTTT. It yields the protein CASSNNAGVEAFF. Full variable domain (missing parts from reference TRBV11-3 and TRBJ1-1): EAGVVQSPRYKIIEKKQPVAFWCNPISGHNTLYWYLQNLGQGPELLIRYENEEAVDDSQLPKDRFSAERLKGVDSTLKIQPAELGDSAVYLCASSNNAGVEAFFGQGTRLTVV.

CDR3 nucleotides: TGTGCCAGCAGCCAAGAACTGGGGCCCCCGAGTAAAGGCTACACCTTC. Its translation is CASSQELGPPSKGYTF. The V call is TRBV4-2, the J call TRBJ1-2; D perhaps matches TRBD1 (5 bases). CDR3 length: 16 residues. Germline V gene lookup returns CDR1 LGHNA and CDR2 YNFKEQ. With 0 bases removed from V and 8 bases from J, the gap between germline ends came to 19 bases.

The J gene is TRBJ2-3, the V gene TRBV6-6, with TRBD2 matching over 13 bases. CDR3 size: 16 residues. V shed 4 bases and J 2 bases; nucleotides not matched to a gene: 3. Germline loops: CDR1 MNHNY, CDR2 SVGAGI (reference sequence). The CDR3 here is CASSWGLAGITDTQYF. The CDR3 bases are TGTGCCAGCAGTTGGGGACTAGCGGGGATCACAGATACGCAGTATTTT.

V usage is TRBV9 and J usage is TRBJ1-3, with 7 bases fitting TRBD1. The ends lost 3 bases at V and 4 bases at J; junction bases unmatched: 10. CDR1 and CDR2 from the germline V gene are SGDLS and YYNGEE. This CDR3 has 16 residues. The CDR3 DNA follows: TGTGCCAGCAGCGACTGGGGGTTAGGGGGCGGAAACACCATATATTTT. It codes for CASSDWGLGGGNTIYF.

The V call is TRBV28, the J call TRBJ2-5; 7 bases fit TRBD2. Germline trimming cut 4 bases from V and 3 bases from J; bases unmatched to any gene: 8. The CDR3 runs to 15 residues. Germline V CDR1 and CDR2: MDHEN, SYDVKM. CDR3 DNA sequence: TGTGCCAGCAGTTCACTAGCGTCTGAGGAAGAGACCCAGTACTTC. Translated, it gives CASSSLASEEETQYF.

The V call is TRBV5-1, the J call TRBJ2-1; 10 bases align to TRBD2. Germline assignment: CDR1 SGHRS and CDR2 YFSETQ. This CDR3 comprises 16 residues. Trimming at V came to 0 bases and at J to 6 bases, leaving 6 bases not matched to a gene. The CDR3 loop reads CASSLALLAGSNEQFF. In DNA, the CDR3 is TGCGCCAGCAGCTTGGCCTTACTAGCGGGGTCCAATGAGCAGTTCTTC.

As for this clone: At one boundary the junction diverges from the germline segment, which might be a read error. The sample carries other DNA sequences with the same CDR3. The rearrangement uses TRBV30 and TRBJ1-6, with 8 bases matching TRBD1. CDR1 GTSNPN and CDR2 SVGIG come from the germline V gene (reference sequence). This CDR3 is built from 16 residues. CDR3 amino acids: CAWSVQQGVWNSPLHF. The DNA of the CDR3 is TGTGCCTGGAGTGTACAACAGGGGGTGTGGAATTCACCCCTCCATTTT.

The V and J genes are TRBV5-1 and TRBJ2-3; 9 nucleotides match TRBD2. The trim removed 8 bases at V and 4 bases at J, leaving 8 bases unmatched. CDR1 and CDR2 from the germline V gene are SGHRS and YFSETQ. The CDR3 length is 14 residues. The CDR3 nucleotides are TGCGCCAGTCGGGCTAGCGGGATCTCAGATACGCAGTATTTT. It encodes CASRASGISDTQYF.

V is TRBV29-1 and J is TRBJ2-3, with D possibly being TRBD2 (7 bases). Trimming stripped 3 bases from V and 2 bases from J, with 12 bases between. Germline-derived CDR1 and CDR2 are SQVTM and ANQGSEA. CDR3 size: 14 residues. In nucleotides, the CDR3 is TGCAGCGTTGACGGGGGGCCGGACACAGATACGCAGTATTTT. It encodes CSVDGGPDTDTQYF.

V is TRBV13 and J is TRBJ2-7, with D perhaps matching TRBD1 (6 bases). The CDR3 spans 13 residues. V was cut by 5 bases and J by 7 bases, with 15 bases left in between. CDR1 is PRHDT and CDR2 is FYEKMQ in the germline V gene (reference sequence). CDR3 coding DNA: TGTGCCAGCAGCCCAACCCCCCAGGGGGAGCAGTACTTC. The encoded protein is CASSPTPQGEQYF.

The rearrangement links TRBV5-1 to TRBJ2-3; 13 bases agree with TRBD2. The CDR3 has 18 residues. Trimming cost V 4 bases and J 2 bases; bases outside gene matches: 10. CDR1 SGHRS and CDR2 YFSETQ come from the germline V gene. CDR3 amino acids: CASSPFIGLAGATDTQYF. The DNA for the CDR3 is TGCGCCAGCAGCCCCTTTATCGGACTAGCGGGAGCCACAGATACGCAGTATTTT.

V gene TRBV11-3 combines with J gene TRBJ2-3; D ambiguous. Germline values: CDR1 SGHNT, CDR2 YENEEA. The CDR3 is made up of 13 amino acids. With 5 bases removed from V and 6 bases from J, the gap between germline ends came to 12 bases. CDR3 sequence: CASSPRTGDTQYF. Here the CDR3 DNA reads TGTGCCAGCAGCCCCCGTACTGGTGATACGCAGTATTTT. Using reference TRBV11-3 and TRBJ2-3 for the parts outside the CDR3, the full variable domain is EAGVVQSPRYKIIEKKQPVAFWCNPISGHNTLYWYLQNLGQGPELLIRYENEEAVDDSQLPKDRFSAERLKGVDSTLKIQPAELGDSAVYLCASSPRTGDTQYFGPGTRLTVL.

The rearrangement uses TRBV30 and TRBJ1-6; 10 bases are a match to TRBD1. Looked up from germline, CDR1 is GTSNPN and CDR2 is SVGIG (reference sequence). J gave up 10 bases and V 4 bases, and 13 bases lay outside the gene matches. The CDR3 contains 16 residues. This CDR3 reads CAWTIRGGTGVSPLHF. The DNA of the CDR3 is TGTGCCTGGACCATCCGCGGGGGGACAGGGGTCTCACCCCTCCACTTT.

The chain is built from TRBV11-2 and TRBJ2-5; maybe TRBD2 (5 bases). The germline gives CDR1 SGHAT, CDR2 FQNNGV. V was cut by 4 bases and J by 7 bases, with 25 bases left in between. The CDR3 runs 17 residues. The CDR3 bases are TGTGCCAGCAGCTCTATCCCGCCTAGGAGGCCTTCAAGGACCCAGTACTTC. Amino acid sequence: CASSSIPPRRPSRTQYF.

J is TRBJ2-2 and V is TRBV11-3, with D tentatively TRBD1 (6 bases). V shed 1 base and J shed 8 bases, with 14 bases lying between them. Germline V CDR1 and CDR2: SGHNT, YENEEA. CDR3 size: 15 residues. The CDR3 nucleotides are TGTGCCAGCAGCTTAGGAGCGCAGGGGACGGGGGAGCTGTTTTTT. Protein product: CASSLGAQGTGELFF.

This sequence joins TRBV6-5 and TRBJ2-7; 7 bases map to TRBD1. V was clipped by 5 bases and J by 4 bases; unmatched bases: 11. The CDR3 runs 15 residues. Germline lookup yields CDR1 MNHEY and CDR2 SVGAGI. The CDR3: CASSTPGRGRYEQYF. The DNA for the CDR3 is TGTGCCAGCAGTACCCCGGGAAGGGGGCGATACGAGCAGTACTTC.

The chain combines TRBV5-1 with TRBJ2-2; D gene unclear. V was clipped by 0 bases and J by 0 bases, with 6 bases between them. The CDR3 contains 15 residues. CDR1 is SGHRS, CDR2 YFSETQ, per germline. CDR3: CASSLGPPNTGELFF. CDR3 coding DNA: TGCGCCAGCAGCTTGGGGCCCCCGAACACCGGGGAGCTGTTTTTT.

The V gene is TRBV6-1, the J gene TRBJ1-2; D unclear. Germline V gene data show CDR1 as MNHNS and CDR2 as SASEGT. Between the trimmed V and J ends, which lost 1 base and 8 bases, there was a span of 11 bases. The CDR3 loop spans 13 amino acids. Here the CDR3 reads CASSEGTIVGYTF. In DNA, the CDR3 is TGTGCCAGCAGTGAAGGAACCATAGTCGGCTACACCTTC.

The V and J genes are TRBV30 and TRBJ2-7; D is uncertain. CDR1 and CDR2 from the germline V gene are GTSNPN and SVGIG (reference sequence). The V end lost 4 bases, the J end lost 4 bases, and 8 bases lay between the germline ends. This CDR3 is built from 11 residues. Here the CDR3 DNA reads TGTGCCTGGAACAAGGAGTACGAGCAGTACTTC. Translation gives CAWNKEYEQYF.

The chain joins TRBV11-2 to TRBJ2-1; D unclear. Germline loops: CDR1 SGHAT, CDR2 FQNNGV. CDR3 length: 13 amino acids. V gave up 4 bases and J gave up 7 bases, with 11 bases separating them. CDR3 DNA: TGTGCCAGCAGCTCCCCCCAGATGAATGAGCAGTTCTTC. It encodes CASSSPQMNEQFF.

This chain links TRBV6-5 with TRBJ1-5, with D tentatively TRBD1 (5 bases). Germline loops: CDR1 MNHEY, CDR2 SVGAGI. The CDR3 consists of 14 residues. V was trimmed by 4 bases and J by 7 bases, leaving 14 bases between them. CDR3: CASSSNRKGQPQHF. The CDR3 coding sequence is TGTGCCAGCAGTTCCAACCGTAAGGGGCAGCCCCAGCATTTT.

V is TRBV30 and J is TRBJ2-3, with 7 nucleotides matching TRBD2. CDR1 is GTSNPN, CDR2 SVGIG, per germline (reference sequence). The CDR3 runs to 18 residues. V gave up 4 bases and J gave up 1 base; unmatched junction bases: 17. The CDR3 loop reads CAWTRVDPGLGGTDTQYF. DNA for the CDR3: TGTGCCTGGACCCGAGTCGATCCCGGACTAGGGGGCACAGATACGCAGTATTTT.

The rearrangement joins TRBV30 to TRBJ2-1; TRBD2 agrees at 13 bases. V was clipped by 2 bases and J by 5 bases; unmatched bases: 6. The length of the CDR3 is 16 residues. The germline V gene has CDR1 GTSNPN and CDR2 SVGIG (reference sequence). In nucleotides, the CDR3 is TGTGCCTGGAGTACGGGACTAGCGGGGTCGGACAATGAGCAGTTCTTC. Encoded protein: CAWSTGLAGSDNEQFF.